This TCR beta chain was identified during a study of cytomegalovirus exposure and HLA in healthy donors. About the study: Findings of an earlier analysis included some 120 million unique TCR beta sequences from roughly 200 million T cells. Findings and limits, study-wide: Most of the CMV-associated TCR beta chains (in a later analysis) appeared to be HLA-restricted. The authors later found TCR association rates varying by HLA locus, with DRB1 most and HLA-C fewest. The listing of 150 to 200 TCR beta chains classed them as cytomegalovirus-associated.

Remarks on this clone: Antigen specificity is unknown.

The CDR3 covers 15 residues. After removal of 9 bases from V and 0 bases from J, the junction contained 10 bases not matched to a gene. The germline CDR1 and CDR2 sequences are LNHDA and SQIVND (reference sequence). The PCR contained 60 Vbeta and 13 Jbeta primers. Profiled with immunoSEQ multiplex PCR; TCRdb holds only in-frame clones, not every one. This table has 90,000 to 110,000 clones, more than 60% appearing once. The source material was PBMCs. The sequence derives from a male donor in good health and CMV-seronegative. The chain couples TRBV19 to TRBJ2-5; 7 nucleotides match TRBD1. The CDR3 loop is CASSDWDRYQETQYF. DNA of the CDR3: TGTGCCAGCAGTGACTGGGACAGATACCAAGAGACCCAGTACTTC.